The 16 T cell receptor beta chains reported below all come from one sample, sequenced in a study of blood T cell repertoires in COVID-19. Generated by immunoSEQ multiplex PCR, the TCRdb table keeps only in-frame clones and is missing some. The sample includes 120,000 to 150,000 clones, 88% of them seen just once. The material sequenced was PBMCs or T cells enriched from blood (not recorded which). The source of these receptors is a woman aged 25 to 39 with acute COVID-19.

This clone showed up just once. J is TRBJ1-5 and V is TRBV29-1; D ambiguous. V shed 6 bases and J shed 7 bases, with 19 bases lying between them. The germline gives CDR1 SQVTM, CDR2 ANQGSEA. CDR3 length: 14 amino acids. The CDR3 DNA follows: TGCAGCGTCCTCCTTGCGGTGTCCGGGCAGCCCCAGCATTTT. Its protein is CSVLLAVSGQPQHF. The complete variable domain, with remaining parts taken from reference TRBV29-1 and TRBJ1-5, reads SAVISQKPSRDICQRGTSLTIQCQVDSQVTMMFWYRQQPGQSLTLIATANQGSEATYESGFVIDKFPISRPNLTFSTLTVSNMSPEDSSIYLCSVLLAVSGQPQHFGDGTRLSIL.

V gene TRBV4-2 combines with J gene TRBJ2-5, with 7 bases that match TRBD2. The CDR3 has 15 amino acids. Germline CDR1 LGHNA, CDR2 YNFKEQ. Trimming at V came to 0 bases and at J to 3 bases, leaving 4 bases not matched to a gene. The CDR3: CASSQDLAAKETQYF. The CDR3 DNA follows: TGTGCCAGCAGCCAAGATCTAGCGGCCAAAGAGACCCAGTACTTC.

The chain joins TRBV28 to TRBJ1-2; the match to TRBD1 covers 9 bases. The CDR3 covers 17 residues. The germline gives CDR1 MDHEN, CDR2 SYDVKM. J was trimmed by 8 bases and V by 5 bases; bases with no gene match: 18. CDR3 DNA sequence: TGTGCCAGCAGTATCCCTAATGCGGGACAGGGCTTAGGAGGCTACACCTTC. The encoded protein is CASSIPNAGQGLGGYTF.

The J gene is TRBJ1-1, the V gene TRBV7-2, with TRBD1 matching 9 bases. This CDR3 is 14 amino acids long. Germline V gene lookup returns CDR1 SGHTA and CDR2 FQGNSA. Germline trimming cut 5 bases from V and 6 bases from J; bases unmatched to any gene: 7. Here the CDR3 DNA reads TGTGCCAGCAGCCACGACAGGGGGGTCCCTGAAGCTTTCTTT. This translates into CASSHDRGVPEAFF.

CDR3 residues: CAWRGGGRWTEAFF. The CDR3, as DNA: TGTGCCTGGAGGGGCGGGGGACGGTGGACTGAAGCTTTCTTT. This rearrangement joins TRBV30 to TRBJ1-1; D possibly corresponds to TRBD1 (5 bases). CDR1 is GTSNPN, CDR2 SVGIG, per germline (reference sequence). V was pared by 3 bases and J by 5 bases, with 16 bases between. This CDR3 is 14 amino acids long. The full variable domain, completed using reference TRBV30 and TRBJ1-1, is SQTIHQWPATLVQPVGSPLSLECTVEGTSNPNLYWYRQAAGRGLQLLFYSVGIGQISSEVPQNLSASRPQDRQFILSSKKLLLSDSGFYLCAWRGGGRWTEAFFGQGTRLTVV.

CDR3 sequence reads: CASRDGTNYNEQFF. The DNA for the CDR3 is TGTGCCAGTAGAGATGGGACTAACTACAATGAGCAGTTCTTC. V and J are TRBV19 and TRBJ2-1; 7 nucleotides match TRBD2. The CDR3 runs to 14 residues. V trimming: 6 bases; J trimming: 3 bases; junction bases outside the gene matches: 5. Germline loops: CDR1 LNHDA, CDR2 SQIVND (reference sequence).

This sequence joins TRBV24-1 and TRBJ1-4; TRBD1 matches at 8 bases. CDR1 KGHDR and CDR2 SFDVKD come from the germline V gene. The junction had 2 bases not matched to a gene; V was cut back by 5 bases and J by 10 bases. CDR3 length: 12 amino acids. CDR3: CATSGTGGKLFF. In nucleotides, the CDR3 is TGTGCCACCAGTGGTACAGGGGGAAAACTGTTTTTT.

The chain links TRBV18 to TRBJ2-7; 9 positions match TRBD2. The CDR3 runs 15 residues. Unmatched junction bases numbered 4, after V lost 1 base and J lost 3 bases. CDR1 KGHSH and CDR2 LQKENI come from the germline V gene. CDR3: CASSPRTSGHYEQYF. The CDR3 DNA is TGTGCCAGCTCACCACGCACTAGCGGGCACTACGAGCAGTACTTC. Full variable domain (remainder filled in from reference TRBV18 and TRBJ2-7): NAGVMQNPRHLVRRRGQEARLRCSPMKGHSHVYWYRQLPEEGLKFMVYLQKENIIDESGMPKERFSAEFPKEGPSILRIQQVVRGDSAAYFCASSPRTSGHYEQYFGPGTRLTVT.

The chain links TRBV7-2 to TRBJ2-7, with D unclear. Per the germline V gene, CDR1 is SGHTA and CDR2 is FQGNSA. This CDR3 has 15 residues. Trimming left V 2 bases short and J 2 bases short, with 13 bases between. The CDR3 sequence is CASSLSGGSTYEQYF. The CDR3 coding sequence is TGTGCCAGCAGCTTATCGGGTGGGTCGACCTACGAGCAGTACTTC.

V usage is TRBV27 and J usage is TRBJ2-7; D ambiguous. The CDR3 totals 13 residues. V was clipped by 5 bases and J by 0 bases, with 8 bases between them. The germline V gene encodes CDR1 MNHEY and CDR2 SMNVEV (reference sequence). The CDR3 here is CASSKLSSYEQYF. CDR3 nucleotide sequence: TGTGCCAGCAGTAAACTAAGCTCCTACGAGCAGTACTTC.

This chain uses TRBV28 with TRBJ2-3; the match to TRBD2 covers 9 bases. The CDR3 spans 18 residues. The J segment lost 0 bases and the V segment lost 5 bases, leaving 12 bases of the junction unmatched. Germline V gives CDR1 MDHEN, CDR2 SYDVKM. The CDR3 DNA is TGTGCCAGCAGTGAACTTAGCGGGAGCCCACCAAGCACAGATACGCAGTATTTT. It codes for CASSELSGSPPSTDTQYF.

CDR3 DNA: TGTGCCAGCAGTGCGGGACTAGCAGTCGGGGAGCTGTTTTTT. Residues: CASSAGLAVGELFF. The chain couples TRBV28 to TRBJ2-2; TRBD2 agrees at 9 bases. Germline trimming cut 5 bases from V and 7 bases from J; bases unmatched to any gene: 5. The CDR3 is 14 residues long. Germline V gene sequence: CDR1 MDHEN, CDR2 SYDVKM.

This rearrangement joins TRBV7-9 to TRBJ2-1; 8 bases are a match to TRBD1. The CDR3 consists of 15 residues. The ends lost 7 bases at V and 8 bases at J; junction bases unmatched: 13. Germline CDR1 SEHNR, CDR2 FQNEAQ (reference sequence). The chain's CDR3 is CASTVPGTGGHEQFF. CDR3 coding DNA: TGTGCCAGCACCGTACCCGGGACAGGTGGCCATGAGCAGTTCTTC.

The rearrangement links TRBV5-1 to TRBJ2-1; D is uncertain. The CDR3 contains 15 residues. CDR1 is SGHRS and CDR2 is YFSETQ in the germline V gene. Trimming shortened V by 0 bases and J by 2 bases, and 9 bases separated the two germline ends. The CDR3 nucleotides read TGCGCCAGCAGCTTGGTGGCGGCCGCCTACAATGAGCAGTTCTTC. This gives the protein CASSLVAAAYNEQFF.

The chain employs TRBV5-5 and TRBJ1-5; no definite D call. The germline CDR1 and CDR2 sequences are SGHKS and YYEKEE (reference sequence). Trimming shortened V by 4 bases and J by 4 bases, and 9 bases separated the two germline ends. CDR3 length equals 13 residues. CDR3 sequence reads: CASSQDSNQPQHF. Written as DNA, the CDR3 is TGTGCCAGCAGCCAGGACTCGAATCAGCCCCAGCATTTT.

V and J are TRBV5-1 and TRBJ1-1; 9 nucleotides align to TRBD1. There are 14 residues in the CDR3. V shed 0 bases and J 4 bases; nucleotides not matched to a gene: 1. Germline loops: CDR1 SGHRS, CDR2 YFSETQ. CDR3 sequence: CASSLDRGPTEAFF. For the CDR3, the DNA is TGCGCCAGCAGCTTGGACAGGGGGCCCACTGAAGCTTTCTTT.